This entry describes one TCR beta chain. The antigen remains unidentified. This CDR3 fails to terminate in the conserved phenylalanine or tryptophan, so it likely reflects a read error. The data stem from a study of T cells in Graves' hyperthyroidism and ophthalmopathy. Study-wide background: Specimen type is peripheral blood, collected at initial diagnosis prior to any treatment.

Amplification of TCR beta CDR3 regions was performed using RNA transcripts as template. When the TCR CDR3 underwent first-round RT-PCR, the HTBI primer set was used. TCRdb passed the multiplex PCR reads through MiXCR, listing each CDR3 protein once. Of about 520,000 distinct CDR3 sequences listed, less than 25% are singletons. V lost 2 bases, J lost 4 bases, and 5 bases lay in between. Germline V gene lookup returns CDR1 SGHNT and CDR2 YENEEA. CDR3 size: 12 residues. Study conclusions and caveats: Separating ophthalmopathy from stable hyperthyroidism was achieved by a 13 V-J model.

This receptor was identified in a man aged 18 to 30 with Graves' hyperthyroidism. Sequencing was done on a sample of blood. V and J are TRBV11-3 and TRBJ1-1; D not certain. The CDR3 is CASSLWGTEAFS. The CDR3 bases are TGTGCCAGCAGCTTATGGGGCACTGAAGCTTTCTCT.